This T cell receptor (beta chain) stems from a study of early T cells in non-severe SARS-CoV-2 infection. With regard to this clonotype: What it recognizes is unknown.

The library protocol tagged individual cDNA molecules with unique molecular identifiers. A single record per CDR3 protein comes from TCRdb applying MiXCR to the 5' RACE reads. The sample consists of roughly 46,000 distinct CDR3 sequences, less than 9.5% of them appearing once. Trimming took 0 bases from V and 11 from J; bases not matched to a gene: 16. There are 17 residues in the CDR3. General study points: VDJdb matching skewed toward anti-spike CD8 responses, missing private and CD4 specificities.

The receptor's source is an adult who was a healthcare worker with PCR-confirmed SARS-CoV-2 infection or an uninfected control (not recorded which). This chain uses TRBV12-3 or TRBV12-4 with TRBJ1-3; 7 nucleotides match TRBD1. Sequencing used whole blood, obtained at baseline. As DNA, the CDR3 is TGTGCCAGCAGTTTAGCCCCTCCGGGACAGCTGGATTCCGCCATATATTTT. This encodes CASSLAPPGQLDSAIYF.